What follows are 23 T cell receptor beta chains derived from one specimen sequenced in a study of blood T cell repertoires in COVID-19. TCRdb's table, derived via immunoSEQ multiplex PCR, lists solely in-frame clones and lacks some. Of 95,000 to 150,000 clones listed, approximately 81% were seen once; the top ten hold approximately 5.7%. The sequenced material came from peripheral blood. These TCRs come from a man aged 55 to 70 with acute or convalescent COVID-19.

Here the CDR3 reads CASSYDRYQPQHF. CDR3 bases: TGTGCCAGTAGTTACGACAGGTATCAGCCCCAGCATTTT. V is TRBV19 and J is TRBJ1-5; TRBD1 might be the D (6 bases). Between the trimmed V and J ends, which lost 5 bases and 5 bases, there was a span of 10 bases. Germline V gene lookup returns CDR1 LNHDA and CDR2 SQIVND (reference sequence). This CDR3 comprises 13 residues.

This clone was picked up one time. V usage is TRBV10-3 and J usage is TRBJ1-5; maybe TRBD1 (5 bases). The germline V gene encodes CDR1 ENHRY and CDR2 SYGVKD. V gave up 7 bases and J gave up 3 bases, with 10 bases separating them. The length of the CDR3 is 13 residues. CDR3 in DNA: TGTGCCATCAAAGAGACAGACAATCAGCCCCAGCATTTT. Amino acid sequence: CAIKETDNQPQHF.

This clone came up a few times. The V gene is TRBV29-1, the J gene TRBJ1-1, with D possibly TRBD1 on 6 matching bases. Germline V gene data show CDR1 as SQVTM and CDR2 as ANQGSEA. V lost 7 bases and J lost 2, with 14 bases in between. The CDR3 consists of 13 residues. CDR3 in amino acids: CSDLTGVNTEAFF. CDR3 DNA: TGCAGCGACCTGACAGGAGTTAACACTGAAGCTTTCTTT.

The chain is built from TRBV9 and TRBJ2-1, with D hard to call. In germline, CDR1 is SGDLS, CDR2 YYNGEE. The CDR3 sequence is 15 residues long. The V end was cut by 3 bases, the J end by 0 bases, with 10 bases between. The CDR3 spells CASSARLSSYNEQFF. The CDR3 DNA is TGTGCCAGCAGCGCCAGACTTAGCTCCTACAATGAGCAGTTCTTC. The whole variable domain, filled in from reference TRBV9 and TRBJ2-1, reads DSGVTQTPKHLITATGQRVTLRCSPRSGDLSVYWYQQSLDQGLQFLIQYYNGEERAKGNILERFSAQQFPDLHSELNLSSLELGDSALYFCASSARLSSYNEQFFGPGTRLTVL.

This rearrangement joins TRBV6-5 to TRBJ2-1; D might be TRBD1 (5 bases). CDR1 MNHEY and CDR2 SVGAGI come from the germline V gene. The CDR3 sequence is 16 residues long. Trimming shortened V by 0 bases and J by 0 bases, and 9 bases separated the two germline ends. CDR3 nucleotide sequence: TGTGCCAGCAGTTACTCCACAGGCAGCTCCTACAATGAGCAGTTCTTC. This sequence encodes CASSYSTGSSYNEQFF.

This chain joins TRBV5-1 and TRBJ2-3; no definite D call. Trimming took off 0 bases at V and 0 bases at J, with 5 bases between the two ends. The CDR3 length is 14 residues. Germline-derived CDR1 and CDR2 are SGHRS and YFSETQ. The chain's CDR3 is CASSLVTSTDTQYF. The CDR3 DNA reads as TGCGCCAGCAGCTTGGTCACTAGCACAGATACGCAGTATTTT.

The chain uses TRBV6-1 and TRBJ1-6; tentatively, D is TRBD1 (5 bases). The CDR3 is 14 amino acids. Germline CDR1 and CDR2: MNHNS and SASEGT. Trimming cost V 5 bases and J 9 bases, with 14 bases left between them. The CDR3 sequence is CASSYGGSGSPLHF. CDR3 nucleotide sequence: TGTGCCAGCAGTTATGGGGGGTCGGGTTCACCCCTCCACTTT.

This sequence joins TRBV3-1 (or the pseudogene TRBV3-2) and TRBJ1-4; the D is unclear. With 4 bases removed from V and 4 bases from J, the gap between germline ends came to 7 bases. Germline V gene sequence: CDR1 LGHDT, CDR2 YNNKEL (reference sequence). The CDR3 runs to 13 residues. CDR3: CASSPRSNEKLFF. CDR3 DNA sequence: TGTGCCAGCAGCCCGAGGAGTAATGAAAAACTGTTTTTT.

This chain's CDR3 is CASRTLQGASGNTIYF. In nucleotides, the CDR3 is TGTGCCAGCAGGACCTTACAGGGGGCCTCTGGAAACACCATATATTTT. J is TRBJ1-3 and V is TRBV28, with 9 bases aligning to TRBD1. CDR3 length equals 16 residues. Germline values: CDR1 MDHEN, CDR2 SYDVKM. The J segment lost 0 bases and the V segment lost 6 bases, leaving 6 bases of the junction unmatched. Variable domain in full (rest from reference TRBV28 and TRBJ1-3): DVKVTQSSRYLVKRTGEKVFLECVQDMDHENMFWYRQDPGLGLRLIYFSYDVKMKEKGDIPEGYSVSREKKERFSLILESASTNQTSMYLCASRTLQGASGNTIYFGEGSWLTVV.

This sequence joins TRBV15 and TRBJ2-5, with 7 bases that match TRBD2. The CDR3 is 16 amino acids. The trim removed 0 bases at V and 5 bases at J, leaving 9 bases unmatched. Germline V gene sequence: CDR1 LNHNV, CDR2 YYDKDF (reference sequence). The DNA for the CDR3 is TGTGCCACCAGCAGAGATCGCGGGAGTTCCCGGGAGACCCAGTACTTC. Translating it yields CATSRDRGSSRETQYF. Filled out from reference TRBV15 and TRBJ2-5, the complete variable domain reads DAMVIQNPRYQVTQFGKPVTLSCSQTLNHNVMYWYQQKSSQAPKLLFHYYDKDFNNEADTPDNFQSRRPNTSFCFLDIRSPGLGDTAMYLCATSRDRGSSRETQYFGPGTRLLVL.

The V call is TRBV18, the J call TRBJ1-4; maybe TRBD1 (6 bases). The V end was cut by 4 bases, the J end by 4 bases, with 13 bases between. CDR1 KGHSH and CDR2 LQKENI come from the germline V gene. This CDR3 is 15 amino acids long. The CDR3 loop is CASSLTGLGNEKLFF. For the CDR3, the DNA is TGTGCCAGCTCACTTACAGGGCTGGGTAATGAAAAACTGTTTTTT. Full variable domain (missing parts from reference TRBV18 and TRBJ1-4): NAGVMQNPRHLVRRRGQEARLRCSPMKGHSHVYWYRQLPEEGLKFMVYLQKENIIDESGMPKERFSAEFPKEGPSILRIQQVVRGDSAAYFCASSLTGLGNEKLFFGSGTQLSVL.

V and J are TRBV19 and TRBJ1-3; TRBD1 is a possible D gene (5 bases). The CDR3 extends over 12 amino acids. Germline-derived CDR1 and CDR2 are LNHDA and SQIVND (reference sequence). The germline V and J ends were trimmed by 7 bases and 8 bases, with 12 bases remaining between them. Written as DNA, the CDR3 is TGTGCCAGTATCGACAGCGTTTACACCATATATTTT. Amino acid sequence: CASIDSVYTIYF.

V usage is TRBV4-2 and J usage is TRBJ2-3; 9 bases fit TRBD2. The ends lost 0 bases at V and 1 base at J; junction bases unmatched: 8. In germline, CDR1 is LGHNA, CDR2 YNFKEQ. The length of the CDR3 is 18 residues. CDR3 sequence (DNA): TGTGCCAGCAGCCAAGAAGACTGGACTAGCGTCCGCACAGATACGCAGTATTTT. Protein product: CASSQEDWTSVRTDTQYF.

The rearrangement joins TRBV7-3 to TRBJ2-2; tentative D call: TRBD2 (6 bases). The CDR3 runs 15 residues. Trimming cost V 6 bases and J 5 bases, with 16 bases left between them. Germline V gene sequence: CDR1 SGHTA, CDR2 FQGTGA. The chain's CDR3 is CASRGTEGRTGELFF. The DNA for the CDR3 is TGTGCCAGCAGGGGTACCGAGGGGAGGACCGGGGAGCTGTTTTTT.

This clone showed up many times. J is TRBJ2-2 and V is TRBV3-1 (or the pseudogene TRBV3-2); TRBD1 matches 9 bases. The CDR3 consists of 14 residues. Trimming at V came to 5 bases and at J to 7 bases, leaving 5 bases not matched to a gene. Germline V gene lookup returns CDR1 LGHDT and CDR2 YNNKEL (reference sequence). The CDR3, as DNA: TGTGCCAGCAGCTCTACAGGGGGCAACGGGGAGCTGTTTTTT. It encodes CASSSTGGNGELFF.

The chain employs TRBV7-2 and TRBJ2-7; TRBD2 is a possible D gene (5 bases). Trimming left V 5 bases short and J 2 bases short, with 10 bases between. CDR3 length equals 13 residues. CDR1 is SGHTA and CDR2 is FQGNSA in the germline V gene. The DNA for the CDR3 is TGTGCCAGCAGCAGAACTAGGGCCTACGAGCAGTACTTC. Its protein is CASSRTRAYEQYF.

CDR3 sequence (DNA): TGTGCCTGGGGTAGACAGGACAATGAGCAGTTCTTC. Translating gives CAWGRQDNEQFF. The chain is built from TRBV30 and TRBJ2-1; maybe TRBD1 (6 bases). This CDR3 has 12 residues. Trimming left V 5 bases short and J 5 bases short, with 10 bases between. The V gene's germline CDR1 is GTSNPN and CDR2 SVGIG (reference sequence). The full variable domain, rest sourced from reference TRBV30 and TRBJ2-1, is SQTIHQWPATLVQPVGSPLSLECTVEGTSNPNLYWYRQAAGRGLQLLFYSVGIGQISSEVPQNLSASRPQDRQFILSSKKLLLSDSGFYLCAWGRQDNEQFFGPGTRLTVL.

V gene TRBV19 combines with J gene TRBJ2-7, with D tentatively TRBD1 (7 bases). CDR3 size: 14 residues. Trimming left V 9 bases short and J 1 base short, with 16 bases between. Germline CDR1 is LNHDA and CDR2 is SQIVND (reference sequence). The CDR3 DNA sequence: TGTGCCAGCAACACGGGGGACAGATCCTACGAGCAGTACTTC. It is translated as CASNTGDRSYEQYF.

V is TRBV5-4 and J is TRBJ2-1; possible D gene TRBD1, 5 bases. V was clipped by 4 bases and J by 2 bases, with 10 bases between them. CDR3 length equals 14 residues. CDR1 is SGHNT, CDR2 YYREEE, per germline (reference sequence). DNA of the CDR3: TGTGCCAGCAGCGTCGGACAAGCCTACAATGAGCAGTTCTTC. It codes for CASSVGQAYNEQFF.

In the case of this clone: In the same sample, other DNA sequences code for this CDR3. V and J are TRBV9 and TRBJ2-2; D possibly corresponds to TRBD1 (6 bases). V lost 1 base and J 6 bases, leaving 13 bases between the germline ends. In germline, CDR1 is SGDLS, CDR2 YYNGEE. The CDR3 is 15 residues long. CDR3 sequence reads: CASSVLQGGPGELFF. CDR3 DNA: TGTGCCAGCAGCGTATTACAGGGTGGTCCCGGGGAGCTGTTTTTT.

The chain has TRBV9 and TRBJ1-6; TRBD1 matches 9 bases. V shed 0 bases and J 7 bases; nucleotides not matched to a gene: 2. This CDR3 spans 15 amino acids. CDR1 and CDR2 (germline): SGDLS, YYNGEE. The CDR3 loop reads CASSVADRGNSPLHF. Written as DNA, the CDR3 is TGTGCCAGCAGCGTAGCGGACAGGGGCAATTCACCCCTCCACTTT.

The CDR3 sequence: CASSLNGNYGYTF. In DNA, the CDR3 is TGTGCCAGCAGCTTAAACGGGAACTATGGCTACACCTTC. This chain connects TRBV11-2 to TRBJ1-2; D gene uncertain. Germline V gene lookup returns CDR1 SGHAT and CDR2 FQNNGV. V lost 2 bases and J 2 bases, leaving 6 bases between the germline ends. The CDR3 runs to 13 residues. Based on the CDR3 plus reference TRBV11-2 and TRBJ1-2, the full variable domain is EAGVAQSPRYKIIEKRQSVAFWCNPISGHATLYWYQQILGQGPKLLIQFQNNGVVDDSQLPKDRFSAERLKGVDSTLKIQPAKLEDSAVYLCASSLNGNYGYTFGSGTRLTVV.

This rearrangement joins TRBV14 to TRBJ2-1, with 7 bases matching TRBD2. J gave up 4 bases and V 2 bases, and 2 bases lay outside the gene matches. CDR1 and CDR2 (germline): SGHDN, FVKESK. The CDR3 runs to 14 residues. CDR3 coding DNA: TGTGCCAGCAGCCAACACGGGGGGTACAATGAGCAGTTCTTC. Protein: CASSQHGGYNEQFF. The full variable domain, completed using reference TRBV14 and TRBJ2-1, is EAGVTQFPSHSVIEKGQTVTLRCDPISGHDNLYWYRRVMGKEIKFLLHFVKESKQDESGMPNNRFLAERTGGTYSTLKVQPAELEDSGVYFCASSQHGGYNEQFFGPGTRLTVL.